This record looks at one TCR beta chain sequence and its context. The antigen remains unidentified. The V gene's germline CDR1 is SGHVS and CDR2 FQNEAQ. Losses at the gene ends were 2 bases for V and 3 bases for J; bases not matched to a gene: 5. CDR3 size: 16 residues. Produced via immunoSEQ multiplex PCR; TCRdb's table is partial and in-frame only. The sample has some 14,000 clones; 70% to 85% are singletons. This entry comes from a study of OX40 agonist ivuxolimab in advanced cancers. The wider study: Enrolled patients in dose escalation had cancers that were hepatocellular carcinoma, melanoma, renal cell or head and neck cancer. Partial responses occurred in three patients (one hepatocellular carcinoma, two cutaneous melanoma).

Study-wide findings and caveats: No determination was made of the antigen specificity of the expanded peripheral T cells.

The origin of this receptor is an adult with an advanced solid tumor such as melanoma, head and neck, liver or kidney cancer. V is TRBV7-8 and J is TRBJ2-3; 10 bases are shared with TRBD2. Sequenced here: CD4+ or CD8+ T cells sorted from blood, sampled in a trial of the OX40 agonist ivuxolimab. The CDR3 DNA reads TGTGCCAGCAGCTTACTAGCGGGAGAGATGACAGATACGCAGTATTTT. It encodes CASSLLAGEMTDTQYF.